This T cell receptor beta chain is from a study of identical twins. Study results and limitations: Modelling underestimated the level of out-of-frame TCR alpha sharing observed in monozygotic twins. Carriage of fewer insertions was seen in abundant cord blood beta clonotypes, whereas memory repertoires showed none.

Template switching, a step in the protocol, added a universal primer site, and cDNA carried unique molecular identifiers. Via MiXCR, TCRdb re-called the 5' RACE reads, giving one row per CDR3 protein. The table shows under 500,000 distinct CDR3 sequences, with around 15% occurring only once. V gave up 5 bases and J gave up 6 bases; unmatched junction bases: 7. The germline V gene encodes CDR1 SEHNR and CDR2 FQNEAQ (reference sequence). The CDR3 sequence is 14 residues long. Turning to this clonotype: Its antigen remains unknown.

The sample also formed part of further work on yellow fever vaccine responses in identical twins.

The sequencing sample was made of CD4+ T cells sorted from blood. This TCR was sampled from a woman aged 18-35 years in good health. The chain combines TRBV7-9 with TRBJ2-7, with 10 bases aligning to TRBD1. CDR3 amino acids: CASSLRQGAAEQYF. CDR3 DNA sequence: TGTGCCAGCAGCCTACGACAGGGGGCGGCCGAGCAGTACTTC.